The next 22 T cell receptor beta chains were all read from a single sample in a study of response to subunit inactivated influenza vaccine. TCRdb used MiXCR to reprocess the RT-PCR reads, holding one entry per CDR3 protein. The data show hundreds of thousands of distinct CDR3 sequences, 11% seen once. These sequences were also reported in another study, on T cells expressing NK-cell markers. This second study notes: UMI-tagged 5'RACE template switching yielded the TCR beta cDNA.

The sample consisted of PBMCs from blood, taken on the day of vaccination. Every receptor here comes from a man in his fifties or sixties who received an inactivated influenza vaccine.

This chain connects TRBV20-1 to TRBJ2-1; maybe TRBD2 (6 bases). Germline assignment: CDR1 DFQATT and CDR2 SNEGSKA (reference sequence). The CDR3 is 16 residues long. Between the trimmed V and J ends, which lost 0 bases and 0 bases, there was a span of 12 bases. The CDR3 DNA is TGCAGTGCTAGAGAGTCGGCGGGACCCTCCTACAATGAGCAGTTCTTC. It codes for CSARESAGPSYNEQFF.

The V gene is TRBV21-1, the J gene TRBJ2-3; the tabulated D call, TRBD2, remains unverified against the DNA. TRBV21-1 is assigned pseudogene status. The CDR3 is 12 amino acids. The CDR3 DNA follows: TGTGCCAGCGACGGGGAGGTAGATACGCAGTATTTT. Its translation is CASDGEVDTQYF.

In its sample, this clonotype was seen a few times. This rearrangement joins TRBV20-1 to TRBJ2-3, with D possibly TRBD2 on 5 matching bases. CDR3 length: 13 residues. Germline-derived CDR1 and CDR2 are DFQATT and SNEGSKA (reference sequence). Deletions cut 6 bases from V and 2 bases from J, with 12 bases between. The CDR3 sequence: CSASSGNTDTQYF. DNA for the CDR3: TGCAGTGCCTCGAGCGGAAACACAGATACGCAGTATTTT.

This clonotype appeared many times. The DNA of the CDR3 is TGTGCCAGCAGTTACTCAGGGGTAGCGGGACCGTACGAGCAGTACTTC. It encodes CASSYSGVAGPYEQYF. The chain has TRBV6-5 and TRBJ2-7, with 8 bases that match TRBD2. Germline lookup yields CDR1 MNHEY and CDR2 SVGAGI. Unmatched junction bases numbered 8, after V lost 0 bases and J lost 4 bases. This CDR3 has 16 residues.

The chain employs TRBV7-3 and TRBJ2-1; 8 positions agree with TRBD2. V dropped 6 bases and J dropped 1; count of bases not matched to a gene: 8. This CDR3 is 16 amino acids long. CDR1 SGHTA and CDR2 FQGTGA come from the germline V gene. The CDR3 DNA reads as TGTGCCAGCAGTCGGGAGGGGACTGTATCCTACAATGAGCAGTTCTTC. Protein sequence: CASSREGTVSYNEQFF.

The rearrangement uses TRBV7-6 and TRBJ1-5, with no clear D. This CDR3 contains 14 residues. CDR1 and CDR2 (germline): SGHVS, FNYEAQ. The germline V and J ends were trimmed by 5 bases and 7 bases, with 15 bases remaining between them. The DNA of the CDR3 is TGTGCCAGCAGCCTCGGACCCTCTTACCAGCCCCAGCATTTT. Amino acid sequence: CASSLGPSYQPQHF.

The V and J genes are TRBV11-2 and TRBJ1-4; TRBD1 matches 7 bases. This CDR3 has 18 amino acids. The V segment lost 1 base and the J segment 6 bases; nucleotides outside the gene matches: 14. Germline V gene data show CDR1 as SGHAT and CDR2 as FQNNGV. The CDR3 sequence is CASSLVGAVQGGYEKLFF. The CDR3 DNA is TGTGCCAGCAGCTTAGTAGGAGCCGTGCAGGGGGGTTATGAAAAACTGTTTTTT.

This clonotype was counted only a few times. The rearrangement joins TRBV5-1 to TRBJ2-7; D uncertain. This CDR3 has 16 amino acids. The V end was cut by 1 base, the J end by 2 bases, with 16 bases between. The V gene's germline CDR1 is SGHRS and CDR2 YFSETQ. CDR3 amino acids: CASSLSWTAATYEQYF. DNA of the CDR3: TGCGCCAGCAGCTTGAGCTGGACCGCAGCAACCTACGAGCAGTACTTC.

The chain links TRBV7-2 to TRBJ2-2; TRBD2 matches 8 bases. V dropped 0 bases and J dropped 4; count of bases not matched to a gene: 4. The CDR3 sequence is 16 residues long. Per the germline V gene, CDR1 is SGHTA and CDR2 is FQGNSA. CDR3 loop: CASSLAFSGTTGELFF. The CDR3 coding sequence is TGTGCCAGCAGCTTAGCCTTTAGCGGGACCACCGGGGAGCTGTTTTTT.

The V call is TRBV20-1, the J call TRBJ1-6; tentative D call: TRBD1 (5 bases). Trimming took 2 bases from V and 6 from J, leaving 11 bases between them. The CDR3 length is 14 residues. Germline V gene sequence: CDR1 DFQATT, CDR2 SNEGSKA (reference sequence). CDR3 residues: CSARFGQGNSPLHF. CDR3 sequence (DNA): TGCAGTGCTAGATTTGGGCAGGGTAATTCACCCCTCCACTTT.

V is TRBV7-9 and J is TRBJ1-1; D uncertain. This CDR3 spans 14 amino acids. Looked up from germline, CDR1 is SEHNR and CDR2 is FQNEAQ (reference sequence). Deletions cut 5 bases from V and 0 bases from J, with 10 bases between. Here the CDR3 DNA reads TGTGCCAGCAGCGGGAGAGGGATGAACACTGAAGCTTTCTTT. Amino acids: CASSGRGMNTEAFF.

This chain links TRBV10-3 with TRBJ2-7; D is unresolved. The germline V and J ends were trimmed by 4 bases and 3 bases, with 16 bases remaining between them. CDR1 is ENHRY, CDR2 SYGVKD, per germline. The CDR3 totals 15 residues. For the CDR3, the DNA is TGTGCCATCAGTGCCGACCCTGAGGTGGGCTACGAGCAGTACTTC. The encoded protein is CAISADPEVGYEQYF.

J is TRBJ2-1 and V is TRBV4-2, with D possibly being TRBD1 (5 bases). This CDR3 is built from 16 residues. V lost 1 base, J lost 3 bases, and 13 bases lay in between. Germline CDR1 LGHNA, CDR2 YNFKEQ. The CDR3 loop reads CASSQGGRAHYNEQFF. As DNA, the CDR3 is TGTGCCAGCAGCCAAGGGGGCAGGGCCCACTACAATGAGCAGTTCTTC.

In nucleotides, the CDR3 is TGTGCCAGCAGCCCCCGACTAGCGGGGTATGAGCAGTTCTTC. It translates to CASSPRLAGYEQFF. The V gene is TRBV7-2, the J gene TRBJ2-1, with 11 bases matching TRBD2. The CDR3 has 14 amino acids. With 5 bases clipped from V and 8 bases from J, the junction kept 5 bases outside the gene matches. The V gene's germline CDR1 is SGHTA and CDR2 FQGNSA.

The CDR3 nucleotides are TGCAGTGCGGCAGCTACCTACAATGAGCAGTTCTTC. Its translation is CSAAATYNEQFF. The chain couples TRBV20-1 to TRBJ2-1; D remains unclear. From germline, CDR1 is DFQATT and CDR2 SNEGSKA (reference sequence). The ends were cut back, 6 bases at V and 2 bases at J, with 8 bases in the middle. This CDR3 is built from 12 residues.

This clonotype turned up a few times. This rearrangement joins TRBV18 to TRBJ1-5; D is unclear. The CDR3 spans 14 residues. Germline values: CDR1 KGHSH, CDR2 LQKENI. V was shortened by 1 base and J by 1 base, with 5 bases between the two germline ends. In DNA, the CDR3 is TGTGCCAGCTCACCACGGACGAGCAATCAGCCCCAGCATTTT. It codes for CASSPRTSNQPQHF.

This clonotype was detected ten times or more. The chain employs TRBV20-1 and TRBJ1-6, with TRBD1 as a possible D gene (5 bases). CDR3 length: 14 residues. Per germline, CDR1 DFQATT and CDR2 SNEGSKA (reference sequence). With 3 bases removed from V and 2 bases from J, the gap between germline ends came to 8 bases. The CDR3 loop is CSASDSTYNSPLHF. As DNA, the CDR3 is TGCAGTGCTAGCGACAGTACCTATAATTCACCCCTCCACTTT.

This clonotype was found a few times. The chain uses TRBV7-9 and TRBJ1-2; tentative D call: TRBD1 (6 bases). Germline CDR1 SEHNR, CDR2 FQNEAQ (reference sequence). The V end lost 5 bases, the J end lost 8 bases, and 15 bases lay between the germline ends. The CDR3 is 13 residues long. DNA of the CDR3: TGTGCCAGCAGCCGGACGGGGGCTTGGGGCTACACCTTC. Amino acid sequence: CASSRTGAWGYTF.

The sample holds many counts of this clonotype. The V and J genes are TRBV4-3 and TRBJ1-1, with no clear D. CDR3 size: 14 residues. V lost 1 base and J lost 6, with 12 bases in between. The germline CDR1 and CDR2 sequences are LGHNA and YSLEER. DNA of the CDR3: TGCGCCAGCAGCCAAGGTCGAACCAGTTCTGAAGCTTTCTTT. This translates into CASSQGRTSSEAFF.

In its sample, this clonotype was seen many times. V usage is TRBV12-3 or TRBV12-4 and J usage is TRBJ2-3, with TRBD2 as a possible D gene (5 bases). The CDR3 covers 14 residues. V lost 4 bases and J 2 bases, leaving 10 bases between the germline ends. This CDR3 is CASSWTVSTDTQYF. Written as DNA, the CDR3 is TGTGCCAGCAGTTGGACTGTATCCACAGATACGCAGTATTTT.

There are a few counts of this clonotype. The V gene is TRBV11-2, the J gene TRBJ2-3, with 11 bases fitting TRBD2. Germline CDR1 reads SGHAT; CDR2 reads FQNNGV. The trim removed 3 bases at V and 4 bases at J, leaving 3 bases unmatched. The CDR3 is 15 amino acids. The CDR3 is CASSLTSGNSDTQYF. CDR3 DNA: TGTGCCAGCAGCTTGACTAGCGGGAACTCAGATACGCAGTATTTT.

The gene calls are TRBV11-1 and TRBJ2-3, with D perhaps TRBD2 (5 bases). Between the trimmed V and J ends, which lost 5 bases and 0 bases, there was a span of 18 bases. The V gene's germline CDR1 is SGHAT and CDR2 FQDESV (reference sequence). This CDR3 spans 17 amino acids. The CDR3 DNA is TGTGCCAGCAGCCAAGGGCGGAAGGGAGTTAGCACAGATACGCAGTATTTT. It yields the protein CASSQGRKGVSTDTQYF.